The 13 T cell receptor beta chains presented below share a single source sample, sequenced in a study of T cells in Graves' hyperthyroidism and ophthalmopathy. Amplification of TCR beta CDR3 regions used RNA as the template. HTBI primers were employed in a first-round RT-PCR of the TCR CDR3. TCRdb processed the multiplex PCR reads anew with MiXCR; each CDR3 protein has one entry. This table holds hundreds of thousands of distinct CDR3 sequences, approximately 13% found once. The source material was blood. Source of these receptors: a woman aged 25-40 years with Graves' hyperthyroidism.

The V call is TRBV28, the J call TRBJ2-1, with TRBD2 identical over 13 bases. The CDR3 spans 18 residues. Germline V CDR1 and CDR2: MDHEN, SYDVKM. With 5 bases clipped from V and 3 bases from J, the junction kept 10 bases outside the gene matches. The CDR3 DNA follows: TGTGCCAGCAGTACCGGACTAGCGGGAGTAGTTGACTACAATGAGCAGTTCTTC. It translates to CASSTGLAGVVDYNEQFF.

This clonotype was counted only a few times. The J gene is TRBJ2-7, the V gene TRBV9; weak D call: TRBD2 (6 bases). The germline CDR1 and CDR2 sequences are SGDLS and YYNGEE. This CDR3 has 15 residues. Between the trimmed V and J ends, which lost 0 bases and 4 bases, there was a span of 14 bases. This CDR3 is CASSVEGGNYYEQYF. In nucleotides, the CDR3 is TGTGCCAGCAGCGTAGAGGGCGGGAACTATTACGAGCAGTACTTC.

This clonotype was seen a handful of times. V is TRBV24-1 and J is TRBJ2-1, with D tentatively TRBD2 (5 bases). Trimming cost V 0 bases and J 3 bases, with 5 bases left between them. The germline V gene encodes CDR1 KGHDR and CDR2 SFDVKD. The CDR3 contains 14 residues. In DNA form, the CDR3 reads TGTGCCACCAGTGATTTGGGAGGCTACAATGAGCAGTTCTTC. This sequence encodes CATSDLGGYNEQFF.

This clonotype has ten or more counts. The J gene is TRBJ2-1, the V gene TRBV12-3 or TRBV12-4, with 8 bases aligning to TRBD2. V shed 3 bases and J 6 bases; nucleotides not matched to a gene: 10. The CDR3 is made up of 16 amino acids. The CDR3 loop reads CASSFFLASGSNEQFF. The CDR3 region has the DNA TGTGCCAGCAGTTTCTTTTTGGCTAGCGGGTCCAATGAGCAGTTCTTC.

The table lists this clonotype with a few counts. V is TRBV5-1 and J is TRBJ2-7; a possible D gene is TRBD1 (5 bases). Germline loops: CDR1 SGHRS, CDR2 YFSETQ. This CDR3 has 13 residues. V shed 0 bases and J shed 2 bases, with 6 bases lying between them. The CDR3: CASSLARAYEQYF. The CDR3 region has the DNA TGCGCCAGCAGCTTGGCCAGGGCCTACGAGCAGTACTTC.

This clonotype was detected only a few times. The rearrangement links TRBV10-3 to TRBJ2-2, with D uncertain. Trimming pared 2 bases from V and 7 bases from J, leaving 11 bases between. CDR1 is ENHRY and CDR2 is SYGVKD in the germline V gene. This CDR3 comprises 14 residues. The CDR3 DNA reads TGTGCCATCAGTGAGCAGGCCGGCGGCGGGGAGCTGTTTTTT. Translating gives CAISEQAGGGELFF.

This chain links TRBV6-2 or TRBV6-3 with TRBJ2-7; 9 bases fit TRBD1. Trimming removed 8 bases from V and 5 bases from J; junction bases left unmatched: 7. From germline, CDR1 is MNHEY and CDR2 SVGEGT. CDR3 length: 13 amino acids. CDR3 loop: CASGGQGIHEQYF. In DNA form, the CDR3 reads TGTGCCAGCGGGGGACAGGGTATCCACGAGCAGTACTTC.

The chain couples TRBV10-3 to TRBJ2-7; the D gene is possibly TRBD1 (6 bases). CDR3 length: 14 residues. V was clipped by 6 bases and J by 3 bases, with 15 bases between them. Germline V gene lookup returns CDR1 ENHRY and CDR2 SYGVKD. CDR3 sequence (DNA): TGTGCCATCAGAGACAGGAAACGGGGCTACGAGCAGTACTTC. It specifies CAIRDRKRGYEQYF.

This clonotype was recorded many times. This chain uses TRBV7-8 with TRBJ1-3; D is undetermined. CDR1 is SGHVS, CDR2 FQNEAQ, per germline. V gave up 1 base and J gave up 0 bases, with 7 bases separating them. The CDR3 extends over 15 amino acids. CDR3 sequence reads: CASSLVQSSGNTIYF. For the CDR3, the DNA is TGTGCCAGCAGCTTAGTTCAGTCCTCTGGAAACACCATATATTTT.

V and J are TRBV7-2 and TRBJ2-1; no clear D. V lost 6 bases and J lost 7, with 16 bases in between. The CDR3 spans 14 residues. The germline V gene encodes CDR1 SGHTA and CDR2 FQGNSA. In nucleotides, the CDR3 is TGTGCCAGCAGTCCACGGGCTGCGAGGAATGAGCAGTTCTTC. Translated, it gives CASSPRAARNEQFF.

This clonotype was detected ten times or more. This CDR3 is CASSSQGLETQYF. The CDR3 DNA is TGTGCCAGCAGCTCTCAGGGCCTCGAGACCCAGTACTTC. The chain links TRBV7-2 to TRBJ2-5; D may be TRBD1 (5 bases). Germline V gene sequence: CDR1 SGHTA, CDR2 FQGNSA. V lost 4 bases to trimming and J lost 5 bases, with 11 bases between them. There are 13 residues in the CDR3.

At least ten counts were recorded for this clonotype. The chain uses TRBV11-3 and TRBJ1-2, with D unresolved. The CDR3 runs to 14 residues. Looked up from germline, CDR1 is SGHNT and CDR2 is YENEEA. Trimming left V 0 bases short and J 7 bases short, with 12 bases between. The DNA for the CDR3 is TGTGCCAGCAGCTTAGATCCCTCAGGCACTGGCTACACCTTC. Its translation: CASSLDPSGTGYTF.

Only a few counts were recorded for this clonotype. The chain recombines TRBV24-1 with TRBJ2-1; D is unresolved. V lost 7 bases to trimming and J lost 5 bases, with 11 bases between them. From germline, CDR1 is KGHDR and CDR2 SFDVKD. CDR3 size: 13 residues. This CDR3 reads CATRPRGDNEQFF. The CDR3 bases are TGTGCCACCAGGCCCAGAGGAGACAATGAGCAGTTCTTC.